This T cell receptor (beta chain) was recorded in a study of T cells in Graves' hyperthyroidism and ophthalmopathy. The source material, RNA transcripts, was used to amplify TCR beta CDR3 regions. Initially, a first-round RT-PCR of the TCR CDR3 employed the HTBI primer set. Each CDR3 protein gets one entry after TCRdb re-called the multiplex PCR reads with MiXCR. The sample consists of approximately 430,000 distinct CDR3 sequences, about 15% of them appearing once. This CDR3 is built from 15 residues. The J segment lost 6 bases and the V segment lost 5 bases, leaving 11 bases of the junction unmatched. Germline V gene lookup returns CDR1 SGHVS and CDR2 FQNEAQ. Exclusion followed for patients with uncontrolled infection, other autoimmune disease, pregnancy or lactation. In making diagnoses, clinical symptoms, serum thyroxine and TRAb, thyroid ultrasound and orbital computed tomography were all used.

V is TRBV7-8 and J is TRBJ2-3; 7 bases are a match to TRBD1. The sequencing input was blood. The TCR was taken from a man between 18 and 29 years old with Graves' ophthalmopathy. CDR3 in DNA: TGTGCCAGCAGCACAGGGGCCATTGGCAGGGATACGCAGTATTTT. Residues: CASSTGAIGRDTQYF.